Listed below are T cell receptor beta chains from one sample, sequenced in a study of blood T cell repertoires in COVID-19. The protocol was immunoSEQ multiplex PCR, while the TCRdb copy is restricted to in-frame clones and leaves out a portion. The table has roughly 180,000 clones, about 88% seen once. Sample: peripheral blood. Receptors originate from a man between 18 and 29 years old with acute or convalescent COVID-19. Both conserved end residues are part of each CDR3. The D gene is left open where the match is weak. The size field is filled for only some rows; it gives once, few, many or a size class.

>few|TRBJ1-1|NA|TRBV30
TGTGCCTGGAGTGCCCTAGCGCGCACTGAAGCTTTCTTT
CAWSALARTEAFF
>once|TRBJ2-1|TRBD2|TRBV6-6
TGTGCCAGCAGTTCAGCCAAGACTAGCGGTTACAATGAGCAGTTCTTC
CASSSAKTSGYNEQFF
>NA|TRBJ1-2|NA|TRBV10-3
TGTGCCATCAGTGACCAGGGTGACTATGGCTACACCTTC
CAISDQGDYGYTF
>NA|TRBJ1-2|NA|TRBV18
TGTGCCAGCTCGACGACAGGAACCAACTATGGCTACACCTTC
CASSTTGTNYGYTF
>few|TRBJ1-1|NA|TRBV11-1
TGTGCCAGCAGCTCCCCCCGGGGACACCATGAAGCTTTCTTT
CASSSPRGHHEAFF
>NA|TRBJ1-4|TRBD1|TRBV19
TGTGCCAGTAGCTCACAGGGGGCCGCAACTAATGAAAAACTGTTTTTT
CASSSQGAATNEKLFF
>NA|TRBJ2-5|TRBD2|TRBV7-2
TGTGCCAGCAGCTACCGACTAGCGGTCCAAGAGACCCAGTACTTC
CASSYRLAVQETQYF
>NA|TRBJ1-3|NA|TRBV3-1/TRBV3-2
TGTGCCAGCAGCCGTTATTGGGGGGGAAGTGGAAACACCATATATTTT
CASSRYWGGSGNTIYF
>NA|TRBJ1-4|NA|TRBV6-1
TGTGCCAGCAGTGAAAATCGGGAAAAACTGTTTTTT
CASSENREKLFF
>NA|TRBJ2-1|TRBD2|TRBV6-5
TGTGCCAGCAGAACCGGGACTAGCGGCTACAATGAGCAGTTCTTC
CASRTGTSGYNEQFF
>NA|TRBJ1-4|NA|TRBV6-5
TGTGCCAGCAGTTTAACAGGAGCCACTAATGAAAAACTGTTTTTT
CASSLTGATNEKLFF
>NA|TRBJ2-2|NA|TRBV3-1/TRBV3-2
TGTGCCAGCAGCTCCTCCGCTGGGCCGCCCGGGGAGCTGTTTTTT
CASSSSAGPPGELFF
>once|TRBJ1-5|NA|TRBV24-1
TGTGCCACCATCGCATTACCGGGGGTTTTACAGCCCCAGCATTTT
CATIALPGVLQPQHF
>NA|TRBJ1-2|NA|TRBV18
TGTGCCAGCTTACGGAGGCGCGGGGATTCTAACTATGGCTACACCTTC
CASLRRRGDSNYGYTF
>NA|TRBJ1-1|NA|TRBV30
TGTGCCTGGAGCGGGGGACTTGGGAACACTGAAGCTTTCTTT
CAWSGGLGNTEAFF
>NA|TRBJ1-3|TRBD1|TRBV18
TGTGCCAGCTCACCCGATGACAGGGCAGGGGGAAACACCATATATTTT
CASSPDDRAGGNTIYF
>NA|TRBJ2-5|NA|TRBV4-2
TGTGCCAGCAGCCAAGATTTGGCGGGGTACCAAGAGACCCAGTACTTC
CASSQDLAGYQETQYF
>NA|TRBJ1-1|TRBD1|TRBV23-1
TGCGCCAGCAGTCAGCCTGACAGGGGGCGCGGTCTGGAAGCTTTCTTT
CASSQPDRGRGLEAFF
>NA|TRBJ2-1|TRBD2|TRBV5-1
TGCGCCAGCAGCTTTGGGGGGGACTATGAGCAGTTCTTC
CASSFGGDYEQFF
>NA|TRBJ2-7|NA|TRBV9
TGTGCCAGCAGCGAAAAACAGGGCTACGAGCAGTACTTC
CASSEKQGYEQYF
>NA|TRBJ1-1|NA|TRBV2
TGTGCCAGCAGAAGCAGGGTTGCCACTGAAGCTTTCTTT
CASRSRVATEAFF
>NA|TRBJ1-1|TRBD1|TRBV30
TGTGCCTGGAGTGCGAAACCGGGACAGGGACACACTGAAGCTTTCTTT
CAWSAKPGQGHTEAFF
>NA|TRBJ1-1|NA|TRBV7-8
TGTGCCAGCAGCTTTTCAGGAGGGTTTAGCACTGAAGCTTTCTTT
CASSFSGGFSTEAFF
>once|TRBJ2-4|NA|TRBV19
TGTGCCAGTAGTCCCCTAGCCAAAAACATTCAGTACTTC
CASSPLAKNIQYF
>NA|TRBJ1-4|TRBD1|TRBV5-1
TGCGCCAGCAGCTTGGCCCCCAACAGGGGGACTAATGAAAAACTGTTTTTT
CASSLAPNRGTNEKLFF
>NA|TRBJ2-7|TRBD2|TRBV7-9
TGTGCCAGCAGCCAAATCCCTAGCGGGGGGCGCGACAAACCCTACGAGCAGTACTTC
CASSQIPSGGRDKPYEQYF
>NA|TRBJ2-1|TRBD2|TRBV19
TGTGCCAGTAGTTTATCCGGCGGGACTAGCGGGGGTTACAATGAGCAGTTCTTC
CASSLSGGTSGGYNEQFF
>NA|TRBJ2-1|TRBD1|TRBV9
TGTGCCAGCAGCATGAGACAGGGGGTTTACAATGAGCAGTTCTTC
CASSMRQGVYNEQFF
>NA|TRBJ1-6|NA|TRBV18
TGTGCCAGCTTCCAGAGCGGGTCTCAAGGCTCACCCCTCCACTTT
CASFQSGSQGSPLHF
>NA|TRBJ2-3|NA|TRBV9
TGTGCCAGCAGCAGATCCGGGACTGGGCTGGATACGCAGTATTTT
CASSRSGTGLDTQYF
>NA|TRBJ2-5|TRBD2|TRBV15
TGTGCCACCAGCAGAGAAGCCCCTTGGTTAGCCGGGGAGGGGCAAGAGACCCAGTACTTC
CATSREAPWLAGEGQETQYF
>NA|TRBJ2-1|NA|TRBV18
TGTGCCAGCTCACCTCGAGATAGCGCCACAGTTACCTACAATGAGCAGTTCTTC
CASSPRDSATVTYNEQFF
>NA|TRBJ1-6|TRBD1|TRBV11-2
TGTGCCAGCAGCTTAGGGGACAGGGATAATTCACCCCTCCACTTT
CASSLGDRDNSPLHF
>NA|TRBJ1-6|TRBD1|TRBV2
TGTGCCAGCAGAGGGGAGACAGGGAATAATTCACCCCTCCACTTT
CASRGETGNNSPLHF
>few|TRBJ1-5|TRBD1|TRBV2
TGTGCCAGCGGACAGGAGGGTCCGAGGGAGCCCCAGCATTTT
CASGQEGPREPQHF